This T cell receptor (beta chain) was identified during a study of T-cell memory formation after mild COVID-19. Findings of the study overall: Largely, contracting CD4+ clones fell within CM and EM, and contracting CD8+ clones within EMRA. Detection of some responders pre-infection suggested pre-existing cross-reactive memory T cells participated.

This clonotype was observed a few times. Antigen unknown. From germline, CDR1 is MGHRA and CDR2 YSYEKL. Between the trimmed V and J ends, which lost 2 bases and 7 bases, there was a span of 14 bases. The CDR3 spans 14 residues. TCRdb independently ran MiXCR on the 5' RACE reads; one entry per CDR3 protein. In the table there are 200,000 to 250,000 distinct CDR3 sequences, 9.5% of which are singletons. This TCR was recovered from a man aged 18 to 29 who had mild COVID-19 (a few samples of this study predate the infection). Cell type and time point are not known. Specimen: PBMCs or a T cell subset sorted from them (not recorded which). The chain combines TRBV4-1 with TRBJ1-2; D might be TRBD1 (6 bases). The CDR3 loop is CASSQPDRLAGYTF. CDR3 in DNA: TGCGCCAGCAGCCAACCCGACAGGCTTGCTGGCTACACCTTC.